This T cell receptor (beta chain) was obtained from a study of shared T cell receptors in the human thymus. Unmatched junction bases numbered 4, after V lost 0 bases and J lost 0 bases. Germline V gene data show CDR1 as SGDLS and CDR2 as YYNGEE. The CDR3 extends over 16 amino acids. Method: immunoSEQ multiplex PCR; TCRdb's copy keeps in-frame clones and lacks some. Counted here are hundreds of thousands of clones, 78% occurring once; the ten biggest clones make up about 0.013%. These data were likewise used in another study, on human thymus T cells. That publication notes: The donor group consisted of healthy Finnish infants who were having corrective surgery for congenital heart defects. Corrective cardiac operations yielded the resected thymus tissue. Both thymic and peripheral blood repertoires showed apparently biased V and J usage. The related literature has documented a marked overlap of thymic repertoires among unrelated individuals.

The source material was thymocytes. This receptor was taken from a boy under three years old with a congenital heart defect. The chain uses TRBV9 and TRBJ1-2; 8 bases agree with TRBD1. CDR3 bases: TGTGCCAGCAGCGTAGACCGACAGGGGACTAACTATGGCTACACCTTC. This sequence encodes CASSVDRQGTNYGYTF.